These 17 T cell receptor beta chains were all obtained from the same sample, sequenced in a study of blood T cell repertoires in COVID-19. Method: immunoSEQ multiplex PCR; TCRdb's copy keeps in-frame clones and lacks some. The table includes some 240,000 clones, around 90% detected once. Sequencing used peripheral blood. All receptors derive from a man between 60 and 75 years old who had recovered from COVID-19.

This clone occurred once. The CDR3 DNA reads TGTGCCAGCAGCTATGGGCTCAATCAGCCCCAGCATTTT. Residues: CASSYGLNQPQHF. The chain has TRBV11-1 and TRBJ1-5; D unresolved. This CDR3 comprises 13 residues. V was pared by 4 bases and J by 3 bases, with 7 bases between. Germline-derived CDR1 and CDR2 are SGHAT and FQDESV (reference sequence).

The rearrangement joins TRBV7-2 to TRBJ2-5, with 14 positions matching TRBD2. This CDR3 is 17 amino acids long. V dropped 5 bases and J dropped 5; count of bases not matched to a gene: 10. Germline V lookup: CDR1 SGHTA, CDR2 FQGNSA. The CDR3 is CASSPRLAGGPGETQYF. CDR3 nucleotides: TGTGCCAGCAGCCCTCGACTAGCGGGAGGGCCGGGGGAGACCCAGTACTTC. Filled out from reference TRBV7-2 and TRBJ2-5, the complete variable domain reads GAGVSQSPSNKVTEKGKDVELRCDPISGHTALYWYRQSLGQGLEFLIYFQGNSAPDKSGLPSDRFSAERTGGSVSTLTIQRTQQEDSAVYLCASSPRLAGGPGETQYFGPGTRLLVL.

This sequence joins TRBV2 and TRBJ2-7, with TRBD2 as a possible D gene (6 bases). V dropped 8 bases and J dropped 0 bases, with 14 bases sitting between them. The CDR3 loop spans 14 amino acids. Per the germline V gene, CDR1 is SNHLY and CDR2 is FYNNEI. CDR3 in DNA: TGTGCCAGCGGCAGGGACTTGAGCTCCTACGAGCAGTACTTC. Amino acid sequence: CASGRDLSSYEQYF.

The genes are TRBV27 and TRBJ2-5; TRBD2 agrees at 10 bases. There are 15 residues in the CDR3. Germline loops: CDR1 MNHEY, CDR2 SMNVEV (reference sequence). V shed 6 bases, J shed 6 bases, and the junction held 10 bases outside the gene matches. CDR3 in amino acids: CASRVAGGEGKTQYF. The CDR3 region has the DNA TGTGCCAGCAGAGTAGCGGGAGGTGAGGGAAAGACCCAGTACTTC.

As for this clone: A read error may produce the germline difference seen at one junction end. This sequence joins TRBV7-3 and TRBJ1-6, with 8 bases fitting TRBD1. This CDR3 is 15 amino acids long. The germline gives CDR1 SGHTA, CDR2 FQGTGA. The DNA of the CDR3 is TGTGCCAGCAGGTTAACAGGGGGAAGTTATTCACCCCTCCACTTT. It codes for CASRLTGGSYSPLHF.

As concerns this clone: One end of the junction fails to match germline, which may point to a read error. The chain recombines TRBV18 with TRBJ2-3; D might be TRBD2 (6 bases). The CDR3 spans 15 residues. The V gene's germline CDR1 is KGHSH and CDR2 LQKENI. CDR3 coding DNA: TGTGCCGGCTCACCCCTCAGCGGGAGCACAGATACGCAGTATTTT. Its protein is CAGSPLSGSTDTQYF. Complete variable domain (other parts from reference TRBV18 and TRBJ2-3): NAGVMQNPRHLVRRRGQEARLRCSPMKGHSHVYWYRQLPEEGLKFMVYLQKENIIDESGMPKERFSAEFPKEGPSILRIQQVVRGDSAAYFCAGSPLSGSTDTQYFGPGTRLTVL.

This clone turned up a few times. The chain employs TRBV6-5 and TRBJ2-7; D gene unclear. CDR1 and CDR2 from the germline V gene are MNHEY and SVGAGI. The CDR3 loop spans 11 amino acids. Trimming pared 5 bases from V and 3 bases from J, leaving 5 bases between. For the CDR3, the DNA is TGTGCCAGCAGTCACAGCTACGAGCAGTACTTC. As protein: CASSHSYEQYF.

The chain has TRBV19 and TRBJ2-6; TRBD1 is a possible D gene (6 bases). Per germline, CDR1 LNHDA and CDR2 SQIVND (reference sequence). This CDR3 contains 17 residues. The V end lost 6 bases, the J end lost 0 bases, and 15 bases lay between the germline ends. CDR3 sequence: CASSRWRTASGANVLTF. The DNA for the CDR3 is TGTGCCAGTAGCCGCTGGAGGACAGCCTCTGGGGCCAACGTCCTGACTTTC.

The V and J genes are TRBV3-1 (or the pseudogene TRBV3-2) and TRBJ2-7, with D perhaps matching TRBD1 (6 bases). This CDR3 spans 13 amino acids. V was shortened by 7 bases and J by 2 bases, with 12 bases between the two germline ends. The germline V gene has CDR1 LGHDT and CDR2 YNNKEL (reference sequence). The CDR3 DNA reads TGTGCCAGCAACCGAGGGGGAACCTACGAGCAGTACTTC. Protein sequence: CASNRGGTYEQYF.

CDR3 bases: TGTGCCAGCAGCCTCTACGCGGGGAACAATGAGCAGTTCTTC. Translating gives CASSLYAGNNEQFF. This sequence joins TRBV11-2 and TRBJ2-1; tentatively, D is TRBD2 (6 bases). Germline V gene data show CDR1 as SGHAT and CDR2 as FQNNGV. Between the trimmed V and J ends, which lost 5 bases and 5 bases, there was a span of 13 bases. The CDR3 totals 14 residues.

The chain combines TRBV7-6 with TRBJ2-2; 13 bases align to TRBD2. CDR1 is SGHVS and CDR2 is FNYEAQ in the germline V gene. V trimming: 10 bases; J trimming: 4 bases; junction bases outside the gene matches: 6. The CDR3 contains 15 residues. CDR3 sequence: CATRRLAGGTGELFF. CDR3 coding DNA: TGTGCCACCCGGCGACTAGCGGGAGGCACCGGGGAGCTGTTTTTT.

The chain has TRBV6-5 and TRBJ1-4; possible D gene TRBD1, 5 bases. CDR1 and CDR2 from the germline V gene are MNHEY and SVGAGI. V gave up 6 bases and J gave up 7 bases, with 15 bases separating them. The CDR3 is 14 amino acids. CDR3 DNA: TGTGCCAGCAGCCAGGGAGGAAACGGTGAAAAACTGTTTTTT. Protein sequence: CASSQGGNGEKLFF.

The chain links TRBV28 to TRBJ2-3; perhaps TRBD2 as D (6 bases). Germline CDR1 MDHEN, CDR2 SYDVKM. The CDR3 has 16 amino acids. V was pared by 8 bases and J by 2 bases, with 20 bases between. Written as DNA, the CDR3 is TGTGCCAGCCCCCCTCGGGACTCGCCTTTCACAGATACGCAGTATTTT. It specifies CASPPRDSPFTDTQYF.

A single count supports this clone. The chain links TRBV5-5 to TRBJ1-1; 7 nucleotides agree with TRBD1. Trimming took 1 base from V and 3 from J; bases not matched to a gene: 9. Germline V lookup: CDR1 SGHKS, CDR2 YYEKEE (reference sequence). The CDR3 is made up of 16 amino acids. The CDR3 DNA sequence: TGTGCCAGCAGCTTGCAGGGGGGCGCCCAATACACTGAAGCTTTCTTT. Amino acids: CASSLQGGAQYTEAFF.

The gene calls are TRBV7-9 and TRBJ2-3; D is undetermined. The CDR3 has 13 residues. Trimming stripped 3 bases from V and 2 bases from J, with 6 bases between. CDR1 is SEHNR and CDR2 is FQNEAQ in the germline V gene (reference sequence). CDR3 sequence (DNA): TGTGCCAGCAGCTTTACAGCCACAGATACGCAGTATTTT. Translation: CASSFTATDTQYF. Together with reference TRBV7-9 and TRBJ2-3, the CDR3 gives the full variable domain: DTGVSQNPRHKITKRGQNVTFRCDPISEHNRLYWYRQTLGQGPEFLTYFQNEAQLEKSRLLSDRFSAERPKGSFSTLEIQRTEQGDSAMYLCASSFTATDTQYFGPGTRLTVL.

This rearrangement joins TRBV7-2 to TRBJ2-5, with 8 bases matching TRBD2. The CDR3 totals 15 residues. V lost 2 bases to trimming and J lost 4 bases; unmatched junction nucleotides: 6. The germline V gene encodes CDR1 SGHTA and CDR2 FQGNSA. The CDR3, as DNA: TGTGCCAGCAGCTTAAGAGGCGGGAGGATAGAGACCCAGTACTTC. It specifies CASSLRGGRIETQYF.

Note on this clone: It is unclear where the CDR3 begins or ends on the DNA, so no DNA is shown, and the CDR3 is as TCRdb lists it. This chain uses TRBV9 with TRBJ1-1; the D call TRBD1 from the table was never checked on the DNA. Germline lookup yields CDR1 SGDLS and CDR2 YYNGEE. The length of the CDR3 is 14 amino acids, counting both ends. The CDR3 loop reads CASSVGVGAQQPFF.